These 2 T cell receptor beta chains came from one sample sequenced in a study of blood T cells in healthy people across ages. Primers used in a second PCR of roughly 7 to 12 cycles were a sample-barcoded 5' primer and a J-beta primer mix. TCRdb reprocessed the 5' RACE reads via MiXCR and lists one record per CDR3 protein. The sample lists 1,300,000 or so distinct CDR3 sequences; 45% to 70% were seen once. Sequencing input: blood. The receptors shown here come from a man aged 18-30 years in good health.

The chain couples TRBV24-1 to TRBJ2-7, with TRBD1 identical over 9 bases. CDR3 length: 13 residues. The germline gives CDR1 KGHDR, CDR2 SFDVKD. The J segment lost 7 bases and the V segment lost 4 bases, leaving 4 bases of the junction unmatched. The CDR3 is CATSELDRGEQYF. The CDR3 DNA sequence: TGTGCCACCAGTGAACTGGACAGGGGAGAGCAGTACTTC.

The CDR3 region has the DNA TGTGCCAGCAGCTTAAGTCGTGTGCCGACCTACGAGCAGTACTTC. Amino acids: CASSLSRVPTYEQYF. The chain combines TRBV7-2 with TRBJ2-7; D call uncertain. CDR3 length: 15 residues. CDR1 and CDR2 (germline): SGHTA, FQGNSA. V was pared by 2 bases and J by 2 bases, with 13 bases between. The full variable domain, rest sourced from reference TRBV7-2 and TRBJ2-7, is GAGVSQSPSNKVTEKGKDVELRCDPISGHTALYWYRQSLGQGLEFLIYFQGNSAPDKSGLPSDRFSAERTGGSVSTLTIQRTQQEDSAVYLCASSLSRVPTYEQYFGPGTRLTVT.